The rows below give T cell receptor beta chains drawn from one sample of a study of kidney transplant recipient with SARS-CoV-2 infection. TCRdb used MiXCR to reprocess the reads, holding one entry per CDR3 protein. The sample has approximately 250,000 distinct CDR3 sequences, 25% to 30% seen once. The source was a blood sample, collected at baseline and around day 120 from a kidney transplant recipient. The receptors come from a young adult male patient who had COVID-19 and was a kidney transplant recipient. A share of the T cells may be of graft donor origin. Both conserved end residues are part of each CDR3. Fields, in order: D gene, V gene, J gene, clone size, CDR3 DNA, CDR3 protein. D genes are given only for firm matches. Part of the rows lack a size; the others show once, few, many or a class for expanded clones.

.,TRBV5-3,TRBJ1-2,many,TGTGCCAGACAGTTTGAAGTGGTGAGAAAGACCTATGGCTACACCTTC,CARQFEVVRKTYGYTF
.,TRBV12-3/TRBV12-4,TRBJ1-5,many,TGTGCCAGCAGTCTCGGGGGGGCTCAGCCCCAGCATTTT,CASSLGGAQPQHF
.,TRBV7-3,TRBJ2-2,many,TGTGCCAGCAGCTTAATAGGCGACCACACCGGGGAGCTGTTTTTT,CASSLIGDHTGELFF
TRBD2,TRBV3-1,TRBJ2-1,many,TGTGCCAGCAGCCAACGACGGGGGGTTTACAATGAGCAGTTCTTC,CASSQRRGVYNEQFF
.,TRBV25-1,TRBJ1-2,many,TGTGCCAGCAGTGATATTGGAGAACTGGGAAAGACCTATGGCTACACCTTC,CASSDIGELGKTYGYTF
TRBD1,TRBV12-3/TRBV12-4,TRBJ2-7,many,TGTGCCAGCAGCCGAGGACAGGACTACGAGCAGTACTTC,CASSRGQDYEQYF
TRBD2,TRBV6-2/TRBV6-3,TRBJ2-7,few,TGTGCCAGCAGTTACTCCACCGGGACTAGCGGGAGGGCCGCCGAGCAGTACTTC,CASSYSTGTSGRAAEQYF
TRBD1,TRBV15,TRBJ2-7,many,TGTGCCACTCCTCGGACAGGCTGCTACGAGCAGTACTTC,CATPRTGCYEQYF
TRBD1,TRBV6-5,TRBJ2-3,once,TGTGCCTGCAAACCGGCAACAGGGGATATTGATACGCAGTATTTT,CACKPATGDIDTQYF
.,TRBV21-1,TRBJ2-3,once,TGTGCCAGCAGCGCACTATTAACTACAGTCATGCAAGATACGCAGTATTTT,CASSALLTTVMQDTQYF
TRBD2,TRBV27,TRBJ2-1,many,TGTGCCAGCAGTTTCTCCTCTTGGGTAGCGGGGGGGAGCTCCTACAATGAGCAGTTCTTC,CASSFSSWVAGGSSYNEQFF
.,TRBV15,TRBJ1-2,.,TGTGCCACCAGCCAGCACGAAAGGTGTGGAAAGACCTATGGCTACACCTTC,CATSQHERCGKTYGYTF
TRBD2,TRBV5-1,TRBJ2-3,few,TGCGCCAGCAGCTCGGGAGGATTAGATACGCAGTATTTT,CASSSGGLDTQYF
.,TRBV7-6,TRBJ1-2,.,TGTGCCAGCAGCCTCTGTGGTGAATCTCGAAAGACCTATGGCTACACCTTC,CASSLCGESRKTYGYTF
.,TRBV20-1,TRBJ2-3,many,TGCAGTGCTAGTCGGGGGACTAGCACAGATACGCAGTATTTT,CSASRGTSTDTQYF
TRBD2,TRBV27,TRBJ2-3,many,TGTGCCAGCAGTTCCAACCCCCTAGCGGGAGTAAGCACAGATACGCAGTATTTT,CASSSNPLAGVSTDTQYF
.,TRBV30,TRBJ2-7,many,TGTGCCTGGAGAGACATAGTCCTTAGCTCCTACGAGCAGTACTTC,CAWRDIVLSSYEQYF
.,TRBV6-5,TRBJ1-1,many,TGTGCCAGCAGTTACTCTTCTAGATCCGAAGCTTTCTTT,CASSYSSRSEAFF
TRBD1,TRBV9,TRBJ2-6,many,TGTGCCAGCAGCACATGGACAGGAGTCAACGTCCTGACTTTC,CASSTWTGVNVLTF
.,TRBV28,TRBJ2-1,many,TGTGCCAGCAGTTTAGGAGTTTTTAGAGTGCAGTTCTTC,CASSLGVFRVQFF
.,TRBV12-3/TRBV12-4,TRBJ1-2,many,TGTGCCAGCAGTTATTTTTACAGCTTCCGAAAGACCTATGGCTACACCTTC,CASSYFYSFRKTYGYTF
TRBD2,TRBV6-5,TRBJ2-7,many,TGTGCCAGCAGTACGGGGGGGGAGCAGTACTTC,CASSTGGEQYF
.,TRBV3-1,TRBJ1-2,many,TGTGCCAGCAGCACAAAACGCACCCTTCGAAAGACCTATGGCTACACCTTC,CASSTKRTLRKTYGYTF